The clone carrying this TCR beta chain was seen only a few times. Antigen: not known. The entry originates in a study of T cells in Graves' hyperthyroidism and ophthalmopathy. General observations from the study: Blood held most thyroid clonotypes expanded above 0.001 frequency.

Trimming took 7 bases from V and 4 from J; bases not matched to a gene: 13. This CDR3 has 17 residues. The germline gives CDR1 LNHDA, CDR2 SQIVND (reference sequence). Diagnosing involved the use of clinical symptoms, serum thyroxine and TRAb, thyroid ultrasound and orbital computed tomography. The CDR3 regions of TCR beta were amplified from RNA transcripts. HTBI primers were the set used in a first-round RT-PCR of the TCR CDR3. TCRdb itself ran the multiplex PCR reads through MiXCR, one entry per CDR3 protein. The sample contains about 500,000 distinct CDR3 sequences, roughly a sixth of which appear only once.

The receptor's source is a woman in her twenties or thirties with Graves' ophthalmopathy. The specimen was blood. V and J are TRBV19 and TRBJ2-2; 9 nucleotides agree with TRBD2. CDR3 DNA: TGTGCCAGTAAGTCGAGCGGGAGGATCGGGAGCACCGGGGAGCTGTTTTTT. Translated: CASKSSGRIGSTGELFF.